The entry that follows covers one TCR beta chain sequence. Its antigen remains unidentified. Base quality data are lacking; no much larger clone is found one base away. Libraries were built with the immunoSEQ multiplex PCR assay. For most patients, genomic DNA was isolated using the Qiagen DNeasy Blood and Tissue Kit and was shipped frozen to Adaptive Biotechnologies for TCR sequencing. For most patients, high-throughput TCR-beta CDR3 sequencing of genomic DNA was performed by Adaptive Biotechnologies. The original methods were these. TCR sequencing data were retrieved from Adaptive's ImmunoSEQ software for roughly 20 patients, whereas a few other patients were processed with MiXCR and VDJtools. CD4 versus CD8 sorting errors were corrected by removing sequences found in both subsets at a frequency ratio below 5:1. CDR3 nucleotide sequences shared between donor and recipient were removed because the origin of such sequences could not be assigned. To count as alloreactive, a clone needed at least 2-fold expansion over unstimulated cells and a minimum CFSE-low frequency of 0.002% (template counts) or 0.001% (read counts). Clones detected in sequenced pre-transplant spleen, lymph node, or MLR CFSE-low populations of the donor or recipient were defined as mappable. Cumulative frequency of alloreactive clones was calculated as a percentage of all sequences weighted by copy number. Imported from immuneACCESS, the table was reduced by TCRdb to in-frame sequences with V and J called. These copies leave out some clones; in studies compared against another copy, an unresolved V gene accounts for under half, and the cause of the remainder is not known. The DNA was the basis for D and trimming; V, J and clone size are from that table. The sample yields 90,000 to 95,000 clones; 90% to 95% were counted once. The ten largest clones capture 0.5% of the sample.

This record comes from a study of graft-versus-host responses after intestinal transplantation (dated by TCRdb to the early 2020s). Turning to the overall study: The transplants that recipients received were multivisceral, liver-intestinal, or isolated intestinal. Every recipient was given anti-thymocyte globulin induction, followed by about 3 years of maintenance tacrolimus and steroids. Graft-versus-host and host-versus-graft alloreactive T cell clones were tracked in the graft, circulation and bone marrow after intestinal transplantation using bulk TCR-beta CDR3 sequencing. Alloreactive clones were identified by sequencing pre-transplant mixed lymphocyte reaction products and comparing them with unstimulated pre-transplant donor and recipient T cells. The cohort enrolled fewer than 25 intestinal transplant recipients including one retransplant, and 3 patients lacking pretransplant specimens were excluded. A peak of at least 4% donor T cells among recipient peripheral blood mononuclear cells was the definition used for donor T cell macrochimerism. Rather than going through the commercial service, samples from a few later patients were sequenced in-house on an Illumina MiSeq and processed with MiXCR. Overall results and qualifications from the work: Conclusions were limited by the relatively low number and heterogeneity of intestinal transplant patients. Peak levels of circulating GvH clones were associated with declines in HvG clones early after transplant. GvH clones turned up in recipient bone marrow, with some appearing earlier in ileal mucosa or blood, a pattern consistent with an intestinal mucosal origin. Patients with donor T cell macrochimerism had high GvH to HvG T cell clonal ratios in their allografts.

The time point label, read with the paper, signifies: cells obtained before transplantation from donor or recipient. CD3+CD4+ and CD3+CD8+ populations were FACS-sorted from unstimulated pre-transplant donor and recipient cells taken from spleen or lymph nodes. The source of this sequence is a human donor who received an intestinal transplant. The source was unstimulated CD8+ T cells sorted from spleen or lymph node cells, collected before intestinal transplant.

The base sequence is TGTGCCAGCCTTAAGGGGGACTATGGCTACACCTTC. Its translation is CASLKGDYGYTF. Recombination joined TRBV2 with TRBJ1-2; TRBD1 could be the D gene, as 6 bases match. The V and J ends are trimmed by 8 bases and 3 bases, leaving 10 bases between them. Based on the germline V gene, the CDR1 and CDR2 sequences are SNHLY and FYNNEI. Taken from cysteine to phenylalanine, the CDR3 has 12 residues. Just CDR3 DNA is preserved here, 36 bases in frame from base 1.